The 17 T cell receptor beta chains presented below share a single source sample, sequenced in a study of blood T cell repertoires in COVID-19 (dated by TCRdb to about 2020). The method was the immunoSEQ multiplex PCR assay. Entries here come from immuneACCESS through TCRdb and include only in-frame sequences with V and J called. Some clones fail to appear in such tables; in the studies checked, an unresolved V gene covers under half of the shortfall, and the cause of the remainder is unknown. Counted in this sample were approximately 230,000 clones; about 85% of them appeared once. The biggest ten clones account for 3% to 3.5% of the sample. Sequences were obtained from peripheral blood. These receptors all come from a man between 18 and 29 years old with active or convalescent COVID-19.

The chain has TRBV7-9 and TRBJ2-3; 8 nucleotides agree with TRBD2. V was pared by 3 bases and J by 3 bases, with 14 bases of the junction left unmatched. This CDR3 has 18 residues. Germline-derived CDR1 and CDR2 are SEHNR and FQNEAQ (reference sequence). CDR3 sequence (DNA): TGTGCCAGCAGCTTTGGGATCGGGGGGGCGCGACGGACAGATACGCAGTATTTT. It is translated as CASSFGIGGARRTDTQYF.

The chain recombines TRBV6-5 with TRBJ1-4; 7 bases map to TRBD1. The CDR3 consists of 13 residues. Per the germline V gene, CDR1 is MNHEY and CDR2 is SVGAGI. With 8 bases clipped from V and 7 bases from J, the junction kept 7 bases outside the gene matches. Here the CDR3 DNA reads TGTGCCAGCGGGGACAGACTTAGTGAAAAACTGTTTTTT. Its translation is CASGDRLSEKLFF.

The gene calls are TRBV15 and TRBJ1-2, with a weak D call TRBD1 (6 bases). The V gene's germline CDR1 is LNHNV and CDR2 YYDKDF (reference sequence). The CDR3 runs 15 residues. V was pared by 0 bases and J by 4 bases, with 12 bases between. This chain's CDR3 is CATSRDRGAGYGYTF. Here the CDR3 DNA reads TGTGCCACCAGCAGAGATCGGGGGGCGGGCTATGGCTACACCTTC.

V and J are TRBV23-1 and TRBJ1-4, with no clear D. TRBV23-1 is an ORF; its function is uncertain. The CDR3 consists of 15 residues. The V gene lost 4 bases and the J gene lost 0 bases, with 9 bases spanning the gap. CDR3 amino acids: CASSPGSTTNEKLFF. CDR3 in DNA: TGCGCCAGCAGTCCCGGGTCCACAACTAATGAAAAACTGTTTTTT.

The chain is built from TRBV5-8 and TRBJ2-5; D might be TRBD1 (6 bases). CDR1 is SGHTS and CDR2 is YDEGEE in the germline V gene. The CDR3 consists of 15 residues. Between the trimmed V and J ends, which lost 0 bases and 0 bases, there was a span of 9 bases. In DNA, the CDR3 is TGTGCCAGCAGCTTGGGGACAGACAACCAAGAGACCCAGTACTTC. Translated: CASSLGTDNQETQYF.

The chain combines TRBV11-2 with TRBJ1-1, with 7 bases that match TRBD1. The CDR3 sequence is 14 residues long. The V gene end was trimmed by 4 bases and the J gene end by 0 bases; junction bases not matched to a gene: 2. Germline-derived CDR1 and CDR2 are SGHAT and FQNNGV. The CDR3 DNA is TGTGCCAGCAGCTCTGACAGGGTGAACACTGAAGCTTTCTTT. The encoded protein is CASSSDRVNTEAFF.

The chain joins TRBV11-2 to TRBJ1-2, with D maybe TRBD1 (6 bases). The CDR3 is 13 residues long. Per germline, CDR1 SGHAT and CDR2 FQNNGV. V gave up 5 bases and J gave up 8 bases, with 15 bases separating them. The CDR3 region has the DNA TGTGCCAGCAGCCGTCAACAGGGAGAAGGCTACACCTTC. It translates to CASSRQQGEGYTF. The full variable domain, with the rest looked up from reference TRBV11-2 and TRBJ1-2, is EAGVAQSPRYKIIEKRQSVAFWCNPISGHATLYWYQQILGQGPKLLIQFQNNGVVDDSQLPKDRFSAERLKGVDSTLKIQPAKLEDSAVYLCASSRQQGEGYTFGSGTRLTVV.

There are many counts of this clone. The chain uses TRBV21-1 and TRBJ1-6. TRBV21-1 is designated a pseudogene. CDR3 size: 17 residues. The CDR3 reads CASSLRGRETYNSPLHF. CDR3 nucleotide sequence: TGTGCCAGCAGCCTCCGGGGGAGGGAGACCTATAATTCACCCCTCCACTTT.

CDR3 sequence: CASSSGQGGTDTQYF. In DNA form, the CDR3 reads TGTGCCAGCAGCTCAGGACAGGGTGGGACAGATACGCAGTATTTT. This chain joins TRBV5-8 and TRBJ2-3, with 8 bases identical to TRBD1. Germline loops: CDR1 SGHTS, CDR2 YDEGEE. The CDR3 contains 15 residues. V trimming: 3 bases; J trimming: 3 bases; junction bases outside the gene matches: 6.

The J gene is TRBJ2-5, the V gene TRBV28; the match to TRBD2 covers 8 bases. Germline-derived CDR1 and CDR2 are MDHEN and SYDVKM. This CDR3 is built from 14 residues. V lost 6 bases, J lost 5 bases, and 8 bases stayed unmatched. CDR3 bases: TGTGCCAGCAGCGCTGCCGGGACTAGGGAGACCCAGTACTTC. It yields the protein CASSAAGTRETQYF.

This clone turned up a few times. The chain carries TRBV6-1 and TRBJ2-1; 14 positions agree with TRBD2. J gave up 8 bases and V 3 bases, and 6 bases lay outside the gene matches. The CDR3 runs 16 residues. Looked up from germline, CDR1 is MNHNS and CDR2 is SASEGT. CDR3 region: CASSEGLAGAGDEQFF. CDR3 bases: TGTGCCAGCAGTGAGGGACTAGCGGGAGCTGGGGATGAGCAGTTCTTC.

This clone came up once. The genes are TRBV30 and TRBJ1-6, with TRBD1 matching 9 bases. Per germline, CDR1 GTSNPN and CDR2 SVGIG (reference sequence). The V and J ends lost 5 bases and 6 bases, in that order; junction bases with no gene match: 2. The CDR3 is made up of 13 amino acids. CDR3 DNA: TGTGCCTGGGACAGGGGGGTTAATTCACCCCTCCACTTT. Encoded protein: CAWDRGVNSPLHF.

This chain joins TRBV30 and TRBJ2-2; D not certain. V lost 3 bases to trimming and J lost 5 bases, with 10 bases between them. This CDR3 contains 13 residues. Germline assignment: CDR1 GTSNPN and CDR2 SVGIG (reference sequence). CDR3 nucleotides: TGTGCCTGGAGGCTCGACTGGACCGGGGAGCTGTTTTTT. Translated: CAWRLDWTGELFF.

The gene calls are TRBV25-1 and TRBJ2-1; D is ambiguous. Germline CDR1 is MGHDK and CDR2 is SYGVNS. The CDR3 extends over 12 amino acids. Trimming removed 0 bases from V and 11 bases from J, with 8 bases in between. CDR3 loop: CASSEYRDKQFF. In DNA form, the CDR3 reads TGTGCCAGCAGTGAATATCGAGACAAGCAGTTCTTC. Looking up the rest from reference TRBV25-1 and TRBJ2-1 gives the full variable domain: EADIYQTPRYLVIGTGKKITLECSQTMGHDKMYWYQQDPGMELHLIHYSYGVNSTEKGDLSSESTVSRIRTEHFPLTLESARPSHTSQYLCASSEYRDKQFFGPGTRLTVL.

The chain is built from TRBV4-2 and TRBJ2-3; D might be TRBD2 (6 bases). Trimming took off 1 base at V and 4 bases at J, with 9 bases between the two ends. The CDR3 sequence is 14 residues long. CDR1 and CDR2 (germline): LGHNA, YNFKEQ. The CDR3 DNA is TGTGCCAGCAGCCAAGGACTAGACGCAGATACGCAGTATTTT. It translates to CASSQGLDADTQYF.

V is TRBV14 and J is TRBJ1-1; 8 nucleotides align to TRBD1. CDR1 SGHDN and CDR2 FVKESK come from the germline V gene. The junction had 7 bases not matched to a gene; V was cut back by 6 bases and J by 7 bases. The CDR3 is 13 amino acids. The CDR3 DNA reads TGTGCCAGCAGGCCAGGGGGCGGTTATGAAGCTTTCTTT. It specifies CASRPGGGYEAFF.

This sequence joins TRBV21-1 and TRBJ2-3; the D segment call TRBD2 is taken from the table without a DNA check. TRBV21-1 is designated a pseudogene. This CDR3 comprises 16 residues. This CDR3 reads CASSKGHGEVTDTQYF. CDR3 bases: TGTGCCAGCAGCAAAGGGCATGGGGAGGTGACAGATACGCAGTATTTT.